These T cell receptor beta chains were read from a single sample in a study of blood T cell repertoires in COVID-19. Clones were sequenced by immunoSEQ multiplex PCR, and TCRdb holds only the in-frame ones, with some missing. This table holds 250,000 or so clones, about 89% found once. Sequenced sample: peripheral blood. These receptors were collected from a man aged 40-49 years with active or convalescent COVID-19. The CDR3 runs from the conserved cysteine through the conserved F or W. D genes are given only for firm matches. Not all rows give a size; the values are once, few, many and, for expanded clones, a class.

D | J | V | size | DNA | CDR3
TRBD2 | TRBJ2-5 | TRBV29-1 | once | TGCAGCGTTGCGGGACTAGCGTTGGAGACCCAGTACTTC | CSVAGLALETQYF
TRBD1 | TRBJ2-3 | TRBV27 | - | TGTGCCAGCAGCTTTAACTCCAGGGGGCGCCCAGATACGCAGTATTTT | CASSFNSRGRPDTQYF
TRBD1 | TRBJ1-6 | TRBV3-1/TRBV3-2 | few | TGTGCCAGCAGGCTGAACAGGGGAGATAATTCACCCCTCCACTTT | CASRLNRGDNSPLHF
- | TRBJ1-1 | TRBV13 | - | TGTGCCAGCAGCTCCTCGCAGGGAGGGTCTTACTTCGGAGCTTTCTTT | CASSSSQGGSYFGAFF
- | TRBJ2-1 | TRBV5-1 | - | TGCGCCAGCAGCCTTACAGGGTCGGGATACAATGAGCAGTTCTTC | CASSLTGSGYNEQFF
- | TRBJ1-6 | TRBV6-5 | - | TGTGCCAGCAGTTATTCGTACGGGGGGGACTCACCCCTCCACTTT | CASSYSYGGDSPLHF
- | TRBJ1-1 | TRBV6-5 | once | TGTGCCAGCAGTTACCACAGCGGGAACACTGAAGCTTTCTTT | CASSYHSGNTEAFF
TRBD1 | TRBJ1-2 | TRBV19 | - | TGTGCCAGTAGCCTGGGACAGGGCGACTATGGCTACACCTTC | CASSLGQGDYGYTF
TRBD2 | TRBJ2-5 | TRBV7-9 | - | TGTGCCAGCAGCTCGTTCGGACTAGCGGACCAAGAGACCCAGTACTTC | CASSSFGLADQETQYF
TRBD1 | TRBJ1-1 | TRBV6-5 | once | TGTGCCAGCAGTTACGGGACAGCGTCTCAGTTTGCTTTCTTT | CASSYGTASQFAFF
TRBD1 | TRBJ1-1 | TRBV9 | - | TGTGCCAGCAGCGTAACGACAGGGAATCCCAACACTGAAGCTTTCTTT | CASSVTTGNPNTEAFF
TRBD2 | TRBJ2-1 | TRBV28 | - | TGTGCCAGCAGTCCGGGGAGGACTAGCGGGAGTAACGAAGTAGGAGAGGTCTACAATGAGCAGTTCTTC | CASSPGRTSGSNEVGEVYNEQFF
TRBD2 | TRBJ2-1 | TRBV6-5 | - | TGTGCCAGCAGTTACTGGGGACTAGCGGACAATGAGCAGTTCTTC | CASSYWGLADNEQFF
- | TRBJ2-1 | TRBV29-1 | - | TGCAGCGTTGGGGCAGGGGACCATGAGCAGTTCTTC | CSVGAGDHEQFF
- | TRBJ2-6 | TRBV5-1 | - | TGCGCCAGTGGAGAATTAGGCGGGGCCAACGTCCTGACTTTC | CASGELGGANVLTF
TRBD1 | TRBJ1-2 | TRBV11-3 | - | TGTGCCAGCAGCTCCTCCTCGACAGGGGGGGACTTTCGCTATGGCTACACCTTC | CASSSSSTGGDFRYGYTF
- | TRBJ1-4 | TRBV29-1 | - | TGCAGCGTTGAATGGGCGAGGGGGGGGATGCAAAAACTGTTTTTT | CSVEWARGGMQKLFF
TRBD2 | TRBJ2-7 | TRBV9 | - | TGTGCCAGCAGCGTAGAAGCGGGAGGGAGCTCCTACGAGCAGTACTTC | CASSVEAGGSSYEQYF
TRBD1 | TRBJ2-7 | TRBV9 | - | TGTGCCAGCAGCGCGACACCGGGACAGGGCGCCTACGAGCAGTACTTC | CASSATPGQGAYEQYF
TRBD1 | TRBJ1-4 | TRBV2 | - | TGTGCCAGCAGACCTGACAGGGGGCCTAATGAAAAACTGTTTTTT | CASRPDRGPNEKLFF
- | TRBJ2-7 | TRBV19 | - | TGTGCCAGTAGCCGGGGGGCGGAGACTACCTACGAGCAGTACTTC | CASSRGAETTYEQYF
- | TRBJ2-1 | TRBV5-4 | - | TGTGCCAGCAGCTTGGGGCCGACACCTAATGAGCAGTTCTTC | CASSLGPTPNEQFF
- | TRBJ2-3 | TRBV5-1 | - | TGCGCCAGCAGCTCGGGACTTTTCACAGATACGCAGTATTTT | CASSSGLFTDTQYF
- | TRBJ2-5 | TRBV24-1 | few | TGTGCCACCAGTGAGACACCCCAAGAGACCCAGTACTTC | CATSETPQETQYF
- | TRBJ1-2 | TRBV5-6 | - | TGTGCCAGCAGACCGCATCCAGGACGAGGGGGTGGTGGCTACACCTTC | CASRPHPGRGGGGYTF
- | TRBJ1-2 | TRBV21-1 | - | TGTGCCAGCACTCGACAGGGTGGCTATGGCTACACCTTC | CASTRQGGYGYTF
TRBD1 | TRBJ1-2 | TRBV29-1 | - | TGCAGCGTTAAACCCGGGACAGGGAACGGCTACACCTTC | CSVKPGTGNGYTF
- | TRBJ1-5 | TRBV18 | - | TGTGCCAGCTCACCCGGGGGAGGCAGCAATCAGCCCCAGCATTTT | CASSPGGGSNQPQHF
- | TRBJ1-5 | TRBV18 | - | TGTGCCAGCTCACCGCGCAGGGCCAATCAGCCCCAGCATTTT | CASSPRRANQPQHF
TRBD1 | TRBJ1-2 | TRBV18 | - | TGTGCCAGCTCCCTCGGGACAGGGTGGCCTAACTATGGCTACACCTTC | CASSLGTGWPNYGYTF
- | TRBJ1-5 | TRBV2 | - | TGTGCCAGCTGTTTATGGCAGTACAATCAGCCCCAGCATTTT | CASCLWQYNQPQHF
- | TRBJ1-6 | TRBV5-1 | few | TGCGCCAGCAGCCCGGAGGGGGGGGTGTCACCCCTCCACTTT | CASSPEGGVSPLHF
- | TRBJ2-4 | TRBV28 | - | TGTGCCAGCAGTAACAGGGTGTTGGCCAAAAACATTCAGTACTTC | CASSNRVLAKNIQYF
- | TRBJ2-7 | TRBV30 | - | TGTGCCTGGAGTGTGGTGCGTTCAGGAGGTCGGGACGAGCAGTACTTC | CAWSVVRSGGRDEQYF
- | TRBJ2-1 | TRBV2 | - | TGTGCCAGCCCGAGAGGAAATGGTGAGCAGTTCTTC | CASPRGNGEQFF
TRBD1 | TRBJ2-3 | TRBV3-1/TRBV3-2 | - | TGTGCCAGCAGCCTGGACAGGTCTAGCACAGATACGCAGTATTTT | CASSLDRSSTDTQYF
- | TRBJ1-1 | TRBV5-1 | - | TGCGCCAGCCAACCATTACCGGAGACGAACACTGAAGCTTTCTTT | CASQPLPETNTEAFF
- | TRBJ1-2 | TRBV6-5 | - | TGTGCCAGCAGCAATCCGACGGACTATTATGGCTACACCTTC | CASSNPTDYYGYTF
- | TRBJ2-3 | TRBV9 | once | TGTGCCAGCAGCGGCCTAAGTAGTTTCAGCACAGATACGCAGTATTTT | CASSGLSSFSTDTQYF
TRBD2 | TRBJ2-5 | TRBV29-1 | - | TGCAGCGTAAGGACTAGGGAGACCCAGTACTTC | CSVRTRETQYF
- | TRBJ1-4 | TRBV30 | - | TGTGCCTGGACCAGGGCCTCGAATGAAAAACTGTTTTTT | CAWTRASNEKLFF
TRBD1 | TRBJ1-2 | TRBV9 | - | TGTGCCAGCAGCCCGGGACAGGGCCAGTACACCTTC | CASSPGQGQYTF
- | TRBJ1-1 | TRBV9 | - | TGTGCCAGCACCGAACTACTCTACGGACAAACGTGGGAGAACACTGAAGCTTTCTTT | CASTELLYGQTWENTEAFF